The 2 T cell receptor beta chains below come from one sample, sequenced in a study of radiotherapy plus CTLA-4 blockade in lung cancer (dated by TCRdb to the late 2010s). Libraries were made using the immunoSEQ multiplex PCR assay. TCRdb mirrors the immuneACCESS table, restricted to in-frame sequences. Some clones are absent from its copies; in checked studies, under half trace to an unresolved V gene, and the reason for the others is unknown. Present in this sample are about 45,000 clones, roughly 73% of which were seen just once. 3.5% of the sample comes from the top ten. Sequenced here: peripheral blood, sampled from a patient treated with radiotherapy plus ipilimumab. Receptor source: a human donor with non-small cell lung cancer who had a complete response to radiotherapy plus ipilimumab.

This clone was seen a few times. The genes are TRBV7-2 and TRBJ1-2; D possibly corresponds to TRBD1 (6 bases). The CDR3 spans 14 residues. Looked up from germline, CDR1 is SGHTA and CDR2 is FQGNSA. V was trimmed by 2 bases and J by 4 bases, leaving 11 bases between them. The CDR3 reads CASSLSGQSYGYTF. In DNA, the CDR3 is TGTGCCAGCAGCTTATCCGGACAGAGCTATGGCTACACCTTC.

V and J are TRBV6-1 and TRBJ2-2; tentatively, D is TRBD1 (5 bases). This CDR3 region has 15 residues. The V gene lost 7 bases and the J gene lost 4 bases, with 16 bases spanning the gap. The V gene's germline CDR1 is MNHNS and CDR2 SASEGT. The chain's CDR3 is CASIIDSLGTGELFF. The CDR3 nucleotides are TGTGCCAGCATCATCGACAGCCTCGGCACCGGGGAGCTGTTTTTT.